Included here is one TCR beta chain sequence, with context. The specificity of this receptor is unknown. Base-call qualities are not available, and no considerably larger clone is one nucleotide away. CDR1 and CDR2, per the germline V gene (reference sequence), are MNHEY and SMNVEV. The V and J ends are trimmed by 3 bases and 6 bases, leaving 30 bases between them. Measured from the cysteine to the phenylalanine, the CDR3 is 20 residues long. Only the CDR3 DNA stays, 60 bases, in frame from base 1. These data are taken from a study of CD8+ T cells in alopecia areata (dated 2018 in TCRdb). Notes on the research overall: The treated patients, all with moderate-to-severe alopecia areata, were enrolled in an open-label pilot trial of oral tofacitinib given at 5 to 10 mg twice daily. Amplification of TCRbeta CDR3 regions was done by immunoSEQ multiplex PCR using 35 Vbeta forward primers and 13 Jbeta reverse primers. Biopsies were taken from tofacitinib-treated patients at baseline and at 4 and 24 weeks of treatment, and a later scalp biopsy was taken in several of the tofacitinib-treated patients. The RNA source kit depended on sample type: the PAXgene miRNA kit for fixed scalp, the miRNeasy kit for PBMCs, and the RNeasy kit for mouse skin. Clonality in the scalp was compared among normal scalp (n=4), patchy alopecia areata scalp (n=8), and alopecia totalis/universalis scalp (n=8). Tofacitinib was given for 6 to 18 months, followed by 6 months of follow-up off drug to assess delayed response and recurrence. Human TCRbeta sequencing covered scalp tissue and sorted CD4+ and CD8+ peripheral blood T cells from patchy and totalis/universalis alopecia areata patients and healthy controls. In both human patients and the C3H/HeJ mouse model, the study applied high-throughput TCRbeta sequencing to look at T cell clonal expansion in alopecia areata. Broader findings and caveats from the paper: Resident alphabeta T cells in normal human skin are also sequenced, complicating scalp TCR repertoire analysis, unlike mouse skin dominated by gammadelta T cells. TCR sequences shared between patients were less clear than in mice, possibly partly because of HLA diversity in the patient population. Compared with normal scalp, lesional scalp, particularly in alopecia totalis/universalis, had higher clonality and more expanded CD8+ clones, which suggests antigenic drive.

The method was the immunoSEQ multiplex PCR assay. For TCR sequencing, RNA was extracted from every sample and reverse transcribed into cDNA to serve as template. SuperScript III was used for first-strand cDNA synthesis, primed with a 2:1 mix of oligo-dT and random hexamers. A synthetic immune receptor repertoire was used to measure amplification bias, and any remaining bias was corrected computationally. Per the authors' processing: Raw reads were preprocessed to remove errors, and CDR3 was defined by IMGT conventions from the conserved cysteine to phenylalanine. To get clonality, Shannon entropy was normalized by log2 of the number of productive unique TCRs and the result was subtracted from 1. Whether scalp clones were CD4 or CD8 was inferred by matching scalp TCRbeta sequences against CD4 and CD8 repertoires sorted from blood. In TCRdb, the immuneACCESS table is reduced to in-frame sequences with V and J assigned. These tables do not hold every clone; where another copy was compared, an unresolved V gene accounts for under half, and the others remain unexplained. V, J and clone size are those of that table, while D and trimming were read from the DNA. The sample table records about 12,000 clones; about 61% of these occur just once. Of the sample, 13% falls within the top ten clones.

Lesional scalp punch biopsies and peripheral blood were collected from alopecia areata patients. Human scalp biopsies were fixed immediately in PAXgene tissue containers. This receptor was obtained from a human donor with alopecia areata. The chain is encoded by TRBV27 joined to TRBJ2-1; the D gene may be TRBD1 or TRBD2, since each aligns over 6 bases. The source material was skin. The DNA sequence is given as TGTGCCAGCAGTTTTCGACTAGGAGGTAGCTCGGGAAGGGGGATCAATGAGCAGTTCTTC. The resulting protein is CASSFRLGGSSGRGINEQFF.